These 5 T cell receptor beta chains originate from one sample sequenced in a study of shared clonotypes between healthy human individuals (dated by TCRdb to the early 2020s). The library was prepared using the immunoSEQ multiplex PCR assay. TCRdb took over this immuneACCESS table, retaining in-frame rearrangements with V and J assigned. Such tables are incomplete; in checked studies, under half of the missing clones stem from an unresolved V gene, and the remainder is unexplained. This sample has around 2,000,000 clones in its table, and approximately 95% of those were observed once. The ten largest make up 0.1% to 0.15% of the sample. Sequenced material: naive CD4+ T cells sorted from blood. The cell subset or site label on this specimen signifies: CD45RA+ positively selected. The source is a man between 18 and 35 years old in good health.

The chain combines TRBV7-2 with TRBJ1-2; D not resolved. Germline V lookup: CDR1 SGHTA, CDR2 FQGNSA. This CDR3 spans 14 amino acids. Deletions cut 1 base from V and 5 bases from J, with 11 bases between. CDR3 DNA: TGTGCCAGCAGCTTAGACAACGGGCCATATGGCTACACCTTC. It encodes CASSLDNGPYGYTF.

The gene calls are TRBV18 and TRBJ2-3; no definite D call. The germline CDR1 and CDR2 sequences are KGHSH and LQKENI. V was trimmed by 4 bases and J by 2 bases, leaving 16 bases between them. CDR3 size: 16 residues. The CDR3 region has the DNA TGTGCCAGCTCACGTTTTGCGCCGGATTCCACAGATACGCAGTATTTT. The encoded protein is CASSRFAPDSTDTQYF. Filled out from reference TRBV18 and TRBJ2-3, the complete variable domain reads NAGVMQNPRHLVRRRGQEARLRCSPMKGHSHVYWYRQLPEEGLKFMVYLQKENIIDESGMPKERFSAEFPKEGPSILRIQQVVRGDSAAYFCASSRFAPDSTDTQYFGPGTRLTVL.

The V call is TRBV4-1, the J call TRBJ2-3, with 12 bases aligning to TRBD2. Germline V CDR1 and CDR2: MGHRA, YSYEKL. J was trimmed by 2 bases and V by 3 bases; bases with no gene match: 3. The CDR3 is 16 amino acids. The CDR3 DNA is TGCGCCAGCAGCCACGGACTAGCGGGGACCACAGATACGCAGTATTTT. It encodes CASSHGLAGTTDTQYF.

Regarding this clone: This sample also contains other DNA sequences that code for the same CDR3. This chain connects TRBV5-1 to TRBJ2-3, with 7 nucleotides matching TRBD2. J lost 3 bases, V lost 4 bases, and 8 bases had no gene match. This CDR3 contains 15 residues. CDR1 is SGHRS and CDR2 is YFSETQ in the germline V gene. CDR3 nucleotide sequence: TGCGCCAGCAGCCCTCTCGGGGGGAGGACAGATACGCAGTATTTT. As protein: CASSPLGGRTDTQYF.

This sequence joins TRBV6-6 and TRBJ1-1, with D uncertain. Trimming took off 8 bases at V and 2 bases at J, with 12 bases between the two ends. The length of the CDR3 is 13 residues. Germline-derived CDR1 and CDR2 are MNHNY and SVGAGI (reference sequence). DNA for the CDR3: TGTGCCAGCCTCAACCCCCTTAACACTGAAGCTTTCTTT. This sequence encodes CASLNPLNTEAFF.